The rows below give T cell receptor beta chains drawn from one sample of a study of regulatory T cells in long-lasting Graves disease. TCRdb re-analysed the multiplex PCR reads in MiXCR, keeping a single row per CDR3 protein. The profile covers 400,000 to 500,000 distinct CDR3 sequences, with approximately 22% appearing a single time and roughly an eighth taken by the ten largest. Source: peripheral blood mononuclear cells (PBMCs), taken when the disease was refractory, from a patient treated with antithyroid drugs. Receptor source: a female donor with Graves disease. The CDR3 runs from the conserved cysteine through the conserved F or W. The D gene is left open where the match is weak. A row's size may be missing; if present it is once, few, many or a size class.

many	TRBV3-1	NA	TRBJ1-4	TGTGCCAGCAGCCAAGAGGAGAGGGGAAGTAAGGAAAAACTGTTTTTT	CASSQEERGSKEKLFF
many	TRBV10-1	NA	TRBJ2-5	TGCGCCAGCAGTGAGGGACTACAAGAGACCCAGTACTTC	CASSEGLQETQYF
NA	TRBV6-1	TRBD1	TRBJ1-1	TGTGCCAGCAGAAACGGCAGGGGGCTAAACACTGAAGCTCTCTTT	CASRNGRGLNTEALF
many	TRBV28	TRBD2	TRBJ2-7	TGTGCCAGCATGGCTAGCGGGCGCTCCTACGAGCAGTACTTC	CASMASGRSYEQYF
many	TRBV6-5	NA	TRBJ1-2	TGTGCCAGCAGTTACTTAAGCCGGGACGTACTTTTGGGCTACACCTTC	CASSYLSRDVLLGYTF
NA	TRBV27	TRBD2	TRBJ2-1	TGTGCCAGCAGTTTAAGTTCGGGAGGCGCCGGGGATGAGCAGTTCTTC	CASSLSSGGAGDEQFF
few	TRBV9	NA	TRBJ1-1	TGTGCCAGCAGCGTATTTGACAGGCCGAACACTGAAGCTTTCTTT	CASSVFDRPNTEAFF
many	TRBV12-3/TRBV12-4	NA	TRBJ2-5	TGTGCCAGCAGTTTGAGAGAAGAGACCCAGTACTTC	CASSLREETQYF
few	TRBV5-6	NA	TRBJ2-7	TGTGCCAGCAGCGAAAGACAACGCGAGCAGTACTTC	CASSERQREQYF
few	TRBV3-1	NA	TRBJ2-7	TGTGCCAGCAGCGTCACGTTGGTCTCGGGGCACGAGCAGTACTTC	CASSVTLVSGHEQYF
few	TRBV7-2	NA	TRBJ2-5	TGTGCCAGCAGCTTAGGTGGACTGGGAAAAGAGACCCAGTACTTC	CASSLGGLGKETQYF
few	TRBV5-6	NA	TRBJ1-2	TGTGCCAGCAGTCTGGAGAGGAAACTGGGCTACACCTTC	CASSLERKLGYTF
NA	TRBV7-3	TRBD1	TRBJ2-2	TGTGCCAGCAGCGCCTTGAGGGGGCCGGCCGGGGAGCTGTTTTTT	CASSALRGPAGELFF
many	TRBV11-2	TRBD2	TRBJ2-5	TGTGCCAGCAGCTTAGTGCTAGCGGGAGGGCAAGAGACCCAGTACTTC	CASSLVLAGGQETQYF
many	TRBV24-1	NA	TRBJ2-5	TGTGCCACCAGTGACTTCGGAAGGGGCCGTAGAGAGACCCAGTACTTC	CATSDFGRGRRETQYF
many	TRBV6-5	NA	TRBJ2-5	TGTGCCAGCAGTTACTCGAGTACGGGGACAGAGACCCAGTACTTC	CASSYSSTGTETQYF
many	TRBV11-2	NA	TRBJ1-2	TGTGCCAGCAGCCGGGACCGAACTAACTATGGCTACACCTTC	CASSRDRTNYGYTF
NA	TRBV12-3/TRBV12-4	TRBD1	TRBJ1-5	TGTGCCAGCAGTTTGACAGGGGCCCATGGGCAGCCCCAGCATTTT	CASSLTGAHGQPQHF
many	TRBV3-1	TRBD1	TRBJ2-5	TGTGCCAGCAGCCAAGGAGACAGGGGGCTAAACCGGGAGACCCAGTACTTC	CASSQGDRGLNRETQYF
NA	TRBV7-8	TRBD1	TRBJ1-1	TGTGCCAGCAGCGCACCAGGGACAGTCAAAGCTTTCTTT	CASSAPGTVKAFF
many	TRBV12-3/TRBV12-4	TRBD2	TRBJ2-5	TGTGCCAGCTGGACTAGCGGGAAAGAGACCCAGTACTTC	CASWTSGKETQYF
many	TRBV5-1	NA	TRBJ1-2	TGCGCCAGCACCTTGGGGGAACGACAGCACGGCTACACCTTC	CASTLGERQHGYTF
few	TRBV5-4	TRBD2	TRBJ2-7	TGTGCCAGCAGCTTGGCCGGGGCGGGAGGCTTCTACGAGCAGTACTTC	CASSLAGAGGFYEQYF
few	TRBV20-1	NA	TRBJ2-7	TGCAGTGCTAGAGATGGGGAAACCTACGAGCAGTACTTC	CSARDGETYEQYF
once	TRBV20-1	NA	TRBJ1-5	TGCAGTGTTGAGGACAGAATCAATCAGCACCAGCATTTT	CSVEDRINQHQHF
NA	TRBV5-6	NA	TRBJ2-6	TGTGCCAGCAGCATACTGACAGGATACTCTGGGGCCAACGTCCTGACTTTC	CASSILTGYSGANVLTF
many	TRBV12-5	TRBD2	TRBJ2-5	TGTGCTAGTGGTTTGGTACCTAGCGGGAGGACACTGCAAGAGACCCAGTACTTC	CASGLVPSGRTLQETQYF